This entry lists 31 T cell receptor beta chains sequenced from one sample in a study of CD8 T cells in ankylosing spondylitis. TCRdb recomputed calls from the 5' RACE reads with MiXCR, one row per CDR3 protein. Of some 800,000 distinct CDR3 sequences in the sample, 12% were seen once. No antigen is known for these receptors. Study-wide results and limits: A motif of eight highly homologous TCR beta variants was seen as apparently characteristic of ankylosing spondylitis blood.

Sequenced input: blood, either unsorted or a sorted T cell fraction (not recorded which). These receptors were taken from a male donor with ankylosing spondylitis.

The table lists this clonotype with many counts. The chain carries TRBV12-3 or TRBV12-4 and TRBJ2-6; 8 nucleotides align to TRBD2. V trimming: 3 bases; J trimming: 1 base; junction bases outside the gene matches: 5. The CDR3 contains 17 residues. CDR3: CASSFGLAMSGANVLTF. The CDR3 region has the DNA TGTGCCAGCAGTTTTGGACTAGCTATGTCTGGGGCCAACGTCCTGACTTTC.

This clonotype occurred a few times. The chain uses TRBV5-6 and TRBJ2-7; 7 bases map to TRBD1. Germline V lookup: CDR1 SGHDT, CDR2 YYEEEE. V was clipped by 1 base and J by 9 bases; unmatched bases: 4. The CDR3 is made up of 12 amino acids. In nucleotides, the CDR3 is TGTGCCAGCAGCTTGTTAGGGGGCGCGCAGTACTTC. It encodes CASSLLGGAQYF.

The chain combines TRBV6-5 with TRBJ2-5; a weak D match, TRBD2 (6 bases). V shed 2 bases and J shed 2 bases, with 18 bases lying between them. The CDR3 is made up of 17 amino acids. Germline CDR1 and CDR2: MNHEY and SVGAGI. The CDR3 nucleotides read TGTGCCAGCAGTTACCTGTTGTGGAGGGGAGAACAAGAGACCCAGTACTTC. Protein sequence: CASSYLLWRGEQETQYF.

The chain recombines TRBV20-1 with TRBJ2-7; D remains ambiguous. This CDR3 region has 10 residues. Trimming removed 5 bases at V and 3 bases at J, with 5 bases between. CDR1 DFQATT and CDR2 SNEGSKA come from the germline V gene (reference sequence). The CDR3 nucleotides read TGCAGTGCTGGAATCTACGAGCAGTACTTC. This encodes CSAGIYEQYF.

About this clonotype itself: At one boundary the junction diverges from the germline segment, which might be a read error. The chain is built from TRBV7-7 and TRBJ2-2, with D hard to call. The length of the CDR3 is 14 residues. From germline, CDR1 is SSHAT and CDR2 FNYEAQ (reference sequence). The CDR3 DNA reads as TGTGCTAGCAGCTTAGAAGGGTTCGACGGGGAGCTGTTTTTT. Protein sequence: CASSLEGFDGELFF. The full variable domain, its missing parts supplied by reference TRBV7-7 and TRBJ2-2, is GAGVSQSPRYKVTKRGQDVTLRCDPISSHATLYWYQQALGQGPEFLTYFNYEAQPDKSGLPSDRFSAERPEGSISTLTIQRTEQRDSAMYRCASSLEGFDGELFFGEGSRLTVL.

The J gene is TRBJ1-5, the V gene TRBV20-1; 11 nucleotides line up with TRBD1. Germline V gene data show CDR1 as DFQATT and CDR2 as SNEGSKA (reference sequence). With 0 bases clipped from V and 6 bases from J, the junction kept 7 bases outside the gene matches. This CDR3 is built from 16 residues. The CDR3 nucleotides read TGCAGTGCTAGAGAAGGACAGGGGGCGTACCGTCAGCCCCAGCATTTT. Its translation is CSAREGQGAYRQPQHF.

This chain links TRBV7-9 with TRBJ2-1; either TRBD1 or TRBD2 may supply D (6 bases each). V was pared by 6 bases and J by 9 bases, with 18 bases between. This CDR3 has 14 residues. Looked up from germline, CDR1 is SEHNR and CDR2 is FQNEAQ (reference sequence). Here the CDR3 reads CASRPAGGEGEQFF. CDR3 DNA: TGTGCCAGCAGGCCGGCCGGGGGCGAGGGTGAGCAGTTCTTC. The entire variable domain, with the rest obtained from reference TRBV7-9 and TRBJ2-1, is as follows: DTGVSQNPRHKITKRGQNVTFRCDPISEHNRLYWYRQTLGQGPEFLTYFQNEAQLEKSRLLSDRFSAERPKGSFSTLEIQRTEQGDSAMYLCASRPAGGEGEQFFGPGTRLTVL.

Concerning this clonotype itself: A read error may be the cause here, since a much bigger clone is one base away. The rearrangement links TRBV5-5 to TRBJ2-1; 9 bases agree with TRBD2. The germline V gene has CDR1 SGHKS and CDR2 YYEKEE (reference sequence). V shed 4 bases and J 0 bases; nucleotides not matched to a gene: 5. The CDR3 runs to 16 residues. CDR3 in DNA: TGTGCCAGCAGCCCTCCAGCGGGGGGCTCCTACAATGAGCAGTTCTTC. This translates into CASSPPAGGSYNEQFF.

This clonotype was observed a handful of times. This chain uses TRBV20-1 with TRBJ2-2; 7 bases fit TRBD1. Germline V gene data show CDR1 as DFQATT and CDR2 as SNEGSKA (reference sequence). The CDR3 has 16 amino acids. Trimming cost V 6 bases and J 0 bases; bases outside gene matches: 10. The CDR3 nucleotides read TGCAGTGCCACGATACAGGGGCTGTCGAACACCGGGGAGCTGTTTTTT. It codes for CSATIQGLSNTGELFF.

The chain employs TRBV7-2 and TRBJ2-5, with D possibly matching TRBD2 (5 bases). Germline values: CDR1 SGHTA, CDR2 FQGNSA. The CDR3 consists of 13 residues. Trimming removed 7 bases at V and 4 bases at J, with 13 bases between. As DNA, the CDR3 is TGTGCCAGCAACGGACGGAGCGGAGAGACCCAGTACTTC. Protein: CASNGRSGETQYF.

The chain carries TRBV6-5 and TRBJ1-6; 8 positions agree with TRBD1. The CDR3 covers 15 residues. Germline CDR1 and CDR2: MNHEY and SVGAGI. Trimming cost V 4 bases and J 10 bases; bases outside gene matches: 9. CDR3 amino acids: CASSFATGVQSPLHF. CDR3 DNA: TGTGCCAGCAGTTTCGCGACAGGGGTTCAATCACCCCTCCACTTT.

This clonotype was recorded a few times. The V and J genes are TRBV7-2 and TRBJ2-3, with 14 bases aligning to TRBD2. The V gene end was trimmed by 5 bases and the J gene end by 3 bases; junction bases not matched to a gene: 4. The length of the CDR3 is 16 residues. Germline V CDR1 and CDR2: SGHTA, FQGNSA. The CDR3 bases are TGTGCCAGCAGCCCGTGGACTAGCGGGAGGACAGATACGCAGTATTTT. Amino acids: CASSPWTSGRTDTQYF. Filled out from reference TRBV7-2 and TRBJ2-3, the complete variable domain reads GAGVSQSPSNKVTEKGKDVELRCDPISGHTALYWYRQSLGQGLEFLIYFQGNSAPDKSGLPSDRFSAERTGGSVSTLTIQRTQQEDSAVYLCASSPWTSGRTDTQYFGPGTRLTVL.

The genes are TRBV6-1 and TRBJ1-1, with a tentative D call TRBD1 (6 bases). The germline V and J ends were trimmed by 6 bases and 0 bases, with 17 bases remaining between them. The CDR3 runs 16 residues. The germline gives CDR1 MNHNS, CDR2 SASEGT. CDR3 sequence reads: CASSPPRRGLNTEAFF. The CDR3 nucleotides are TGTGCCAGCAGCCCACCAAGGCGGGGGCTGAACACTGAAGCTTTCTTT.

This clonotype was counted between two and nine times. V gene TRBV25-1 combines with J gene TRBJ2-7; 7 bases map to TRBD1. From germline, CDR1 is MGHDK and CDR2 SYGVNS. The ends lost 4 bases at V and 5 bases at J; junction bases unmatched: 8. The CDR3 has 14 amino acids. This CDR3 reads CASSASGTENEQYF. CDR3 sequence (DNA): TGTGCCAGCAGTGCGTCCGGGACAGAGAACGAGCAGTACTTC.

This clonotype was observed a handful of times. V gene TRBV15 combines with J gene TRBJ1-3; D remains unclear. V gave up 4 bases and J gave up 4 bases, with 8 bases separating them. Germline V gene data show CDR1 as LNHNV and CDR2 as YYDKDF (reference sequence). The CDR3 extends over 13 amino acids. DNA for the CDR3: TGTGCCACCAGCATCAATACAGGAAACACCATATATTTT. Protein sequence: CATSINTGNTIYF. The complete variable domain, with remaining parts taken from reference TRBV15 and TRBJ1-3, reads DAMVIQNPRYQVTQFGKPVTLSCSQTLNHNVMYWYQQKSSQAPKLLFHYYDKDFNNEADTPDNFQSRRPNTSFCFLDIRSPGLGDTAMYLCATSINTGNTIYFGEGSWLTVV.

This clonotype came up a few times. This rearrangement joins TRBV7-2 to TRBJ2-7; no definite D call. Germline loops: CDR1 SGHTA, CDR2 FQGNSA. This CDR3 has 13 amino acids. V was pared by 2 bases and J by 2 bases, with 7 bases between. The CDR3 reads CASSLSQAYEQYF. In nucleotides, the CDR3 is TGTGCCAGCAGCTTATCGCAAGCCTACGAGCAGTACTTC.

CDR3 nucleotide sequence: TGCAGTGCTCCCGGGACAGGGATTCCCTACGAGCAGTACTTC. It yields the protein CSAPGTGIPYEQYF. This chain links TRBV20-1 with TRBJ2-7, with 9 bases that match TRBD1. The CDR3 spans 14 residues. The ends lost 5 bases at V and 2 bases at J; junction bases unmatched: 7. The germline gives CDR1 DFQATT, CDR2 SNEGSKA (reference sequence).

The chain uses TRBV28 and TRBJ2-3; no clear D gene. Trimming removed 3 bases from V and 8 bases from J, with 12 bases in between. Germline lookup yields CDR1 MDHEN and CDR2 SYDVKM. This CDR3 spans 13 amino acids. The chain's CDR3 is CASSLSLFGTQYF. In nucleotides, the CDR3 is TGTGCCAGCAGTTTGTCCCTATTTGGTACGCAGTATTTT.

This clonotype was seen repeatedly, ten times or more. The chain is built from TRBV28 and TRBJ1-5, with 9 positions matching TRBD1. Per the germline V gene, CDR1 is MDHEN and CDR2 is SYDVKM. CDR3 length equals 13 residues. Trimming at V came to 8 bases and at J to 7 bases, leaving 6 bases not matched to a gene. The CDR3 DNA reads TGTGCCAGCTTGGGACAGGGACTGCAGCCCCAGCATTTT. Residues: CASLGQGLQPQHF. The entire variable domain, with the rest obtained from reference TRBV28 and TRBJ1-5, is as follows: DVKVTQSSRYLVKRTGEKVFLECVQDMDHENMFWYRQDPGLGLRLIYFSYDVKMKEKGDIPEGYSVSREKKERFSLILESASTNQTSMYLCASLGQGLQPQHFGDGTRLSIL.

There are a few counts of this clonotype. This chain connects TRBV3-1 to TRBJ2-3; 7 nucleotides agree with TRBD2. Per the germline V gene, CDR1 is LGHDT and CDR2 is YNNKEL (reference sequence). This CDR3 is 13 amino acids long. Trimming removed 9 bases from V and 6 bases from J; junction bases left unmatched: 9. The CDR3 DNA reads as TGTGCCAGTCAGAGGACTAGTACTGATACGCAGTATTTT. Amino acid sequence: CASQRTSTDTQYF.

The genes are TRBV7-2 and TRBJ1-2, with D perhaps matching TRBD1 (6 bases). This CDR3 is 16 amino acids long. Germline CDR1 reads SGHTA; CDR2 reads FQGNSA. V was pared by 5 bases and J by 3 bases, with 19 bases between. CDR3 coding DNA: TGTGCCAGCAGCCCCTTTAGGGACAAATCGTACTATGGCTACACCTTC. It encodes CASSPFRDKSYYGYTF.

This clonotype was picked up a small number of times. Its ends do not fully match the called genes, so a read error is possible. The rearrangement links TRBV30 to TRBJ1-1; D not certain. The germline V gene has CDR1 GTSNPN and CDR2 SVGIG (reference sequence). CDR3 size: 12 residues. DNA for the CDR3: TGTGCCTGGAGTGAGACGAACAGTGAAGCTTTCTTT. Translating it yields CAWSETNSEAFF.

This clonotype was detected a few times. This sequence joins TRBV20-1 and TRBJ1-1; D might be TRBD1 (5 bases). This CDR3 has 13 residues. Germline V lookup: CDR1 DFQATT, CDR2 SNEGSKA (reference sequence). Trimming cost V 6 bases and J 3 bases, with 14 bases left between them. Here the CDR3 DNA reads TGCAGTGCGGGGGGGGACCCGGACACTGAAGCTTTCTTT. Translating gives CSAGGDPDTEAFF.

The chain links TRBV7-2 to TRBJ2-7, with 9 positions matching TRBD2. Trimming cost V 4 bases and J 3 bases; bases outside gene matches: 7. Germline V gene data show CDR1 as SGHTA and CDR2 as FQGNSA. This CDR3 region has 15 residues. The DNA of the CDR3 is TGTGCCAGCAGCTCGCTAGCGGGGAGCCACTACGAGCAGTACTTC. As protein: CASSSLAGSHYEQYF.

A note on this clonotype: A read error is possible here, since a much larger clone lies one base away. V gene TRBV5-1 combines with J gene TRBJ1-1, with D maybe TRBD1 (6 bases). CDR1 is SGHRS, CDR2 YFSETQ, per germline. The CDR3 covers 14 residues. The CDR3 region is CASSPWTANTEASF. CDR3 in DNA: TGCGCCAGCAGCCCATGGACAGCGAACACTGAAGCTTCCTTT.

This clonotype has only a few counts. The rearrangement uses TRBV10-1 and TRBJ2-3; 9 nucleotides line up with TRBD2. This CDR3 region has 18 residues. CDR1 is WNHNN and CDR2 is SYGVQD in the germline V gene (reference sequence). V gave up 2 bases and J gave up 0 bases; unmatched junction bases: 9. The CDR3 is CASSEPGPSGTSTDTQYF. The CDR3 bases are TGCGCCAGCAGTGAGCCGGGGCCTAGCGGGACTAGCACAGATACGCAGTATTTT.

This clonotype was seen repeatedly, ten times or more. The rearrangement joins TRBV6-1 to TRBJ2-7; D is perhaps TRBD1 or TRBD2 (5 bases each). This CDR3 contains 13 residues. In germline, CDR1 is MNHNS, CDR2 SASEGT. V was cut by 6 bases and J by 3 bases, with 12 bases left in between. CDR3 coding DNA: TGTGCCAGCAGGGCGGTGGGGGTCTACGAGCAGTACTTC. It yields the protein CASRAVGVYEQYF.

This clonotype was picked up many times. This CDR3 is CSVDRAYEQYF. CDR3 nucleotide sequence: TGCAGCGTTGATAGGGCCTACGAGCAGTACTTC. V gene TRBV20-1 combines with J gene TRBJ2-7, with D unresolved. This CDR3 is 11 amino acids long. Germline-derived CDR1 and CDR2 are DFQATT and SNEGSKA (reference sequence).

This clonotype was observed a few times. The gene calls are TRBV6-4 and TRBJ2-1; 8 bases line up with TRBD2. Germline CDR1 is MRHNA and CDR2 is SNTAGT. The CDR3 loop spans 16 amino acids. Germline trimming cut 7 bases from V and 7 bases from J; bases unmatched to any gene: 15. The CDR3 reads CASKSEAGAMLNEQFF. CDR3 bases: TGTGCCAGCAAGTCCGAAGCGGGAGCAATGCTAAATGAGCAGTTCTTC.

There are a few counts of this clonotype. This rearrangement joins TRBV4-2 to TRBJ2-3, with D maybe TRBD2 (7 bases). The CDR3 spans 17 residues. Germline-derived CDR1 and CDR2 are LGHNA and YNFKEQ. Between the trimmed V and J ends, which lost 0 bases and 4 bases, there was a span of 17 bases. The CDR3 DNA sequence: TGTGCCAGCAGCCAAGATCGGGTGGGGGGGCGAGCAGATACGCAGTATTTT. Translated, it gives CASSQDRVGGRADTQYF.

The chain is built from TRBV20-1 and TRBJ2-1; tentative D call: TRBD2 (5 bases). There are 13 residues in the CDR3. Trimming took off 3 bases at V and 7 bases at J, with 13 bases between the two ends. Germline CDR1 reads DFQATT; CDR2 reads SNEGSKA (reference sequence). The CDR3 sequence is CSASFRRNNEQFF. CDR3 sequence (DNA): TGCAGTGCTAGTTTCAGGAGGAATAATGAGCAGTTCTTC.